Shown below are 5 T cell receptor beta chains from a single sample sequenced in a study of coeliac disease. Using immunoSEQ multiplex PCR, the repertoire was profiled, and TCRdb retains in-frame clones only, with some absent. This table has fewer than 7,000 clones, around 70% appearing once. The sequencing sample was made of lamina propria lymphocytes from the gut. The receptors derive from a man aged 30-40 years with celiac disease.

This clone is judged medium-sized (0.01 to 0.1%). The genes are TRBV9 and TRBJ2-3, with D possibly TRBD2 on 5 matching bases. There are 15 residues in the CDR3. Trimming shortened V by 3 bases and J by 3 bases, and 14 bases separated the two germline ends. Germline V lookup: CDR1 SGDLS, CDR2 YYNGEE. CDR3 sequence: CASSGVTSRTDTQYF. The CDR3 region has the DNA TGTGCCAGCAGCGGAGTCACTAGTCGGACAGATACGCAGTATTTT.

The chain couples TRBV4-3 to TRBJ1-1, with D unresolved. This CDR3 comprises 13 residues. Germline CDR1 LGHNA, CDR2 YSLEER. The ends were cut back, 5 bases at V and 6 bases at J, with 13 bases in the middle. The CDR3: CASSSYRAAEAFF. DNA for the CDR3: TGCGCCAGCAGCTCCTACCGAGCCGCTGAAGCTTTCTTT.

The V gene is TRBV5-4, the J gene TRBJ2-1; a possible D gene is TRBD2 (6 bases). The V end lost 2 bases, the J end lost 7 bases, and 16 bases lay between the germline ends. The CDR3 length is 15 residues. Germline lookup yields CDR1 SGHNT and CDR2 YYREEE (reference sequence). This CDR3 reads CASSLRPKGGNEQFF. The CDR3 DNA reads TGTGCCAGCAGCTTACGTCCCAAGGGAGGAAATGAGCAGTTCTTC.

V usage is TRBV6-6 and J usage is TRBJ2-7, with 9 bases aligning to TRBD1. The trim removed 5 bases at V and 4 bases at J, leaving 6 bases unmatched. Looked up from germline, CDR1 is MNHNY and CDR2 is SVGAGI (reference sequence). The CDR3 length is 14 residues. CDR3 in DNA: TGTGCCAGCAGTGACGGGACAGGGATTTACGAGCAGTACTTC. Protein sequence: CASSDGTGIYEQYF.

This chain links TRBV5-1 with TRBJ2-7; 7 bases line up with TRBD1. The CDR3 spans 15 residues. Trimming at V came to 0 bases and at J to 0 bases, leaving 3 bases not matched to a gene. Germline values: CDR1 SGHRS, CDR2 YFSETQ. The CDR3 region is CASSLARGSSYEQYF. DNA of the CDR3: TGCGCCAGCAGCTTGGCCAGGGGGAGCTCCTACGAGCAGTACTTC.